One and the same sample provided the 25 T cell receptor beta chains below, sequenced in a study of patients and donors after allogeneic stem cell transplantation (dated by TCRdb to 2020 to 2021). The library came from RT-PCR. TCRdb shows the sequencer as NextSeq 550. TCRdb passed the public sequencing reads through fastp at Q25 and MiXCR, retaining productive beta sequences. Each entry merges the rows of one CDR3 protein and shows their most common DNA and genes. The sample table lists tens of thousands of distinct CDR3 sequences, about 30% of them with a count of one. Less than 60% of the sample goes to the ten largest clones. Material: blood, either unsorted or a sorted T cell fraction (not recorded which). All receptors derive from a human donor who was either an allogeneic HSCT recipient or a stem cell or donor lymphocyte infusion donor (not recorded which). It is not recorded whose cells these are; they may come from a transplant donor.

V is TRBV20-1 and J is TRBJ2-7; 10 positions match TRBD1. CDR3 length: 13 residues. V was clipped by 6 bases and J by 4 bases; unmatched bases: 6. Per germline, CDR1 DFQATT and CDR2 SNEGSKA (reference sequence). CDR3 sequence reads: CSAGGQGKYEQYF. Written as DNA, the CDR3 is TGCAGTGCCGGGGGACAGGGGAAGTACGAGCAGTACTTC.

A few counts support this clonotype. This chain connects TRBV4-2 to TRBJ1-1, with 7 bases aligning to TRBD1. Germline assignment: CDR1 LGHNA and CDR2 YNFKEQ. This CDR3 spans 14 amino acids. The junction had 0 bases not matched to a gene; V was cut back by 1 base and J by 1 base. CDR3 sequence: CASSQGDRNTEAFF. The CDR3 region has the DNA TGTGCCAGCAGCCAAGGGGACAGGAACACTGAAGCTTTCTTT.

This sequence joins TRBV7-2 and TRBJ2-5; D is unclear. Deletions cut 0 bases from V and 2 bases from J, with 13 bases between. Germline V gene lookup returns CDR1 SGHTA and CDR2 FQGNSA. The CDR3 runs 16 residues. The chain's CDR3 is CASSLAAYRLQETQYF. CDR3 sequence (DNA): TGTGCCAGCAGCTTAGCGGCATATCGTCTACAAGAGACCCAGTACTTC.

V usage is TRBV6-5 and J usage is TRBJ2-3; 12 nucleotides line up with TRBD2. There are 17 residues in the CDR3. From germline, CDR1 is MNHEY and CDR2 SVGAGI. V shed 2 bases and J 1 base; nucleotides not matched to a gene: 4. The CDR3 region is CASSYTSSGGGTDTQYF. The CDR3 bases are TGTGCCAGCAGTTACACCTCTAGCGGGGGGGGCACAGATACGCAGTATTTT.

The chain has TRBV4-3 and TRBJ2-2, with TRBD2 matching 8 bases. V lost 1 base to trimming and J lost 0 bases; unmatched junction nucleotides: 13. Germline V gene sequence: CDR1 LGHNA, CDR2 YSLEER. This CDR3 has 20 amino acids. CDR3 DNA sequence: TGCGCCAGCAGCCAAGGGTCCCGGGCTAGCGGGTTTTCGAACACCGGGGAGCTGTTTTTT. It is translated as CASSQGSRASGFSNTGELFF.

This CDR3 is CAIRRRDSGDSPLHF. CDR3 coding DNA: TGTGCCATCAGACGCCGGGACAGCGGGGATTCACCCCTCCACTTT. The V gene is TRBV10-3, the J gene TRBJ1-6, with TRBD1 matching 7 bases. The CDR3 has 15 amino acids. After removal of 6 bases from V and 8 bases from J, the junction contained 10 bases not matched to a gene. In germline, CDR1 is ENHRY, CDR2 SYGVKD.

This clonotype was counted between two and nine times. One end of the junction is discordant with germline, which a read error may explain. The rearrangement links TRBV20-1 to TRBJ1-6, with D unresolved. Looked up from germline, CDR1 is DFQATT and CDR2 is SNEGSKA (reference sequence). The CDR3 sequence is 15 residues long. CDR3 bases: TGCAGTGCTTTCCCGATAGCCCTTTATAGTTCACCCCTCCACTTT. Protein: CSAFPIALYSSPLHF.

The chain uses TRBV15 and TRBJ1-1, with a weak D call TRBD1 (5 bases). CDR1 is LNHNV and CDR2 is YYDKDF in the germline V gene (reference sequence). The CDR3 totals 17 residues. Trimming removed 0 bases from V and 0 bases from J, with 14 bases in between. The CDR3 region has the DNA TGTGCCACCAGCAGAGATCTAGTAGGGGTCATGAACACTGAAGCTTTCTTT. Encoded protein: CATSRDLVGVMNTEAFF.

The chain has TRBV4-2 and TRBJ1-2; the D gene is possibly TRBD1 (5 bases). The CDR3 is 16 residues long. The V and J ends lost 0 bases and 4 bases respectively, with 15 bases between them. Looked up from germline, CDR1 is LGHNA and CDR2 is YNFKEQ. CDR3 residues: CASSQDRGLRPYGYTF. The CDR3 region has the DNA TGTGCCAGCAGCCAAGATCGGGGCCTACGCCCCTATGGCTACACCTTC.

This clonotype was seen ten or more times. The CDR3 reads CSARSRMGYTF. The CDR3 DNA reads TGCAGTGCTAGATCCCGGATGGGCTACACCTTC. The chain couples TRBV20-1 to TRBJ1-2; D uncertain. The CDR3 spans 11 residues. Trimming shortened V by 2 bases and J by 8 bases, and 9 bases separated the two germline ends. Looked up from germline, CDR1 is DFQATT and CDR2 is SNEGSKA (reference sequence).

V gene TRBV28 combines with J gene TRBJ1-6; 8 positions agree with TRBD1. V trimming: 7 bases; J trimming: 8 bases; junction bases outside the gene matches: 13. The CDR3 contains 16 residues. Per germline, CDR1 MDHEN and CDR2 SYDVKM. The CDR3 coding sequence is TGTGCCAGCACTAGGACAGGGTCCGTCACTGATTCACCCCTCCACTTT. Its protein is CASTRTGSVTDSPLHF. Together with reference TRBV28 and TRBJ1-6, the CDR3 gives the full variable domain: DVKVTQSSRYLVKRTGEKVFLECVQDMDHENMFWYRQDPGLGLRLIYFSYDVKMKEKGDIPEGYSVSREKKERFSLILESASTNQTSMYLCASTRTGSVTDSPLHFGNGTRLTVT.

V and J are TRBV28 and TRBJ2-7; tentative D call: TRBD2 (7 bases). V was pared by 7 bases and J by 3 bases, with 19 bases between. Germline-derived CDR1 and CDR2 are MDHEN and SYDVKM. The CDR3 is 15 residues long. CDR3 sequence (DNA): TGTGCCAGCAATTCCCCCGGGGGGCCCGGCTACGAGCAGTACGTC. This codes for CASNSPGGPGYEQYV.

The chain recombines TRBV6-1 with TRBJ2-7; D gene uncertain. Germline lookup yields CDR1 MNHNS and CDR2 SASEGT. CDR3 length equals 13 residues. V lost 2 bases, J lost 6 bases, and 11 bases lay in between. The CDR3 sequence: CASSEYAVSEQYV. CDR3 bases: TGTGCCAGCAGTGAATACGCGGTCTCCGAGCAGTACGTC.

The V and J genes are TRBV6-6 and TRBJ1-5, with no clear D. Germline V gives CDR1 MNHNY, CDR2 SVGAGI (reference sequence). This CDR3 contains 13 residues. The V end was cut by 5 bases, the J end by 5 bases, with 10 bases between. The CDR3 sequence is CASSPGVHQPQHF. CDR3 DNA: TGTGCCAGCAGTCCCGGGGTCCATCAGCCCCAGCATTTT.

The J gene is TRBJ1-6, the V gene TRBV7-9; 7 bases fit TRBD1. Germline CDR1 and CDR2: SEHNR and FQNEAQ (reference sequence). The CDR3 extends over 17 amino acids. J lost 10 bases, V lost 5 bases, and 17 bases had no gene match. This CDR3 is CASSARQARGAGSPLHF. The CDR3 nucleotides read TGTGCCAGCAGCGCGAGACAGGCCAGGGGGGCAGGATCACCCCTCCACTTT. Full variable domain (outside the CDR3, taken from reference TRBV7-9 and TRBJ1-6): DTGVSQNPRHKITKRGQNVTFRCDPISEHNRLYWYRQTLGQGPEFLTYFQNEAQLEKSRLLSDRFSAERPKGSFSTLEIQRTEQGDSAMYLCASSARQARGAGSPLHFGNGTRLTVT.

The CDR3 DNA reads as TGTGCCAGCAGCTTAGTCCGGGACACCCACACAGATACGCAGTATTTT. It encodes CASSLVRDTHTDTQYF. This sequence joins TRBV7-2 and TRBJ2-3; the D gene is possibly TRBD1 (6 bases). V was shortened by 1 base and J by 2 bases, with 13 bases between the two germline ends. Germline CDR1 reads SGHTA; CDR2 reads FQGNSA. CDR3 length: 16 amino acids.

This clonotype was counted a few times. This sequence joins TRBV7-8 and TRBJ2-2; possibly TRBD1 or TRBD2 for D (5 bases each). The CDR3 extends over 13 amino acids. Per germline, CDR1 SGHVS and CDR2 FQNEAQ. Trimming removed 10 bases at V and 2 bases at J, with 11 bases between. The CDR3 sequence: CATPGRNTGELFF. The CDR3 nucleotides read TGTGCCACCCCGGGACGTAACACCGGGGAGCTGTTTTTT.

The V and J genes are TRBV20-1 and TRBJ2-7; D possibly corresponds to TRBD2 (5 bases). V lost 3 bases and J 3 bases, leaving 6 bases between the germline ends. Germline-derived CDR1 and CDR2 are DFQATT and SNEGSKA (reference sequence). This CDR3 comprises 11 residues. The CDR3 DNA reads TGCAGTGCTAGCCGGGGCTACGAGCAGTACGTC. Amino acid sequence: CSASRGYEQYV.

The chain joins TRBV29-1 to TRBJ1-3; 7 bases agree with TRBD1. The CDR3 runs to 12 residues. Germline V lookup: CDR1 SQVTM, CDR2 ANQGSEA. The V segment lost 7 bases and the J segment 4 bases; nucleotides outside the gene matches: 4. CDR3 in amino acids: CSGMGQGNTIYF. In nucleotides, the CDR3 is TGCAGCGGGATGGGACAGGGAAACACCATATATTTT.

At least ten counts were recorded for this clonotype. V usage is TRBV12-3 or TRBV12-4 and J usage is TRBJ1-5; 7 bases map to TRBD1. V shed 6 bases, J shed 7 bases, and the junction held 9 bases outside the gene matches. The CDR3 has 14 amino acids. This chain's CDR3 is CASSLDRAEQPQHF. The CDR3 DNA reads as TGTGCCAGCAGCCTAGACAGGGCTGAACAGCCCCAGCATTTT.

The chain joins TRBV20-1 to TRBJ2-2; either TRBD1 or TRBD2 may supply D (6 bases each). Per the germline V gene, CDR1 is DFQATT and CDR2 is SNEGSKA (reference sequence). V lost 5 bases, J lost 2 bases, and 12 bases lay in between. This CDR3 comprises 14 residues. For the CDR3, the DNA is TGCAGTGCTGAGATGGGGGGCAACACCGGGGAGCTGTTTTTT. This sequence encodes CSAEMGGNTGELFF.

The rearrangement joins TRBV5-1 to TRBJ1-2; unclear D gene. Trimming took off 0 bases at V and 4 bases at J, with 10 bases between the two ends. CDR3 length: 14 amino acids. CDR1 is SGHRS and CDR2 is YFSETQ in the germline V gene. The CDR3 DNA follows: TGCGCCAGCAGCTTGGGGGCGAGGACCTATGGCTACACCTTC. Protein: CASSLGARTYGYTF.

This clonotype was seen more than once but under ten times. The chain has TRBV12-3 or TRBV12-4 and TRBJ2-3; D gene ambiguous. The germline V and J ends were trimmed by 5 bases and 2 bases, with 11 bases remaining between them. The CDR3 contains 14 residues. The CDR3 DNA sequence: TGTGCCAGCAGTCGTACCAAAACCACAGATACGCAGTATTTT. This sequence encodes CASSRTKTTDTQYF.

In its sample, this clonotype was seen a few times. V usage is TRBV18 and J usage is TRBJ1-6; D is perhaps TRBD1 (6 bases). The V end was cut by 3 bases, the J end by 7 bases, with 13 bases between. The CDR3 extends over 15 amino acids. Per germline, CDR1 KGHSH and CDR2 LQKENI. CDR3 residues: CASSPRSGGNSPLHF. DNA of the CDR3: TGTGCCAGCTCACCGCGAAGTGGGGGCAATTCACCCCTCCACTTT.

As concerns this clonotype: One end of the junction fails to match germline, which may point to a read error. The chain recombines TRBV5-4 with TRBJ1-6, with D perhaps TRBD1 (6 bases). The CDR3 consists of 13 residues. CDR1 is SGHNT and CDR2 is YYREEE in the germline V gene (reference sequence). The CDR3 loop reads CASRGANNLPLHF. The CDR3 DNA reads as TGTGCCAGCAGGGGGGCGAATAATTTACCCCTCCACTTT.